The clone carrying this T cell receptor beta chain appeared many times. Antigen specificity is unknown. The entry originates in a study of T-cell memory formation after mild COVID-19. Across the whole study: Clusters of TCRs were largely donor specific.

Study observations and caveats: A second wave of clones peaked on day 37, and their SARS-CoV-2 specificity went unconfirmed. Later expanders leaned toward CD4+, whereas clones contracting from day 15 to 85 were balanced CD4/CD8.

CDR1 SGDLS and CDR2 YYNGEE come from the germline V gene. V trimming: 4 bases; J trimming: 2 bases; junction bases outside the gene matches: 11. The CDR3 loop spans 17 amino acids. Barcoded TCR alpha and TCR beta cDNA libraries with UMIs came from 5'RACE using constant-segment primers. One entry per CDR3 protein, called by TCRdb with MiXCR from the 5' RACE reads. The sample carries roughly 45,000 distinct CDR3 sequences, around a quarter recorded once. This receptor was obtained from a man aged 18 to 30 who had mild COVID-19 (a few samples of this study predate the infection). Cell type and time point are not known. Sequencing was carried out using PBMCs or a T cell subset sorted from them (not recorded which). The chain combines TRBV9 with TRBJ2-3; 9 bases are a match to TRBD2. CDR3 in DNA: TGTGCCAGCAGCCCCCGTGGTAGCGGGGGACCCACAGATACGCAGTATTTT. Amino acids: CASSPRGSGGPTDTQYF.